The 21 T cell receptor beta chains below come from one sample, sequenced in a study of T cell responses to AZD1222 COVID-19 vaccine. Produced via immunoSEQ multiplex PCR; TCRdb's table is partial and in-frame only. The data show 100,000 to 150,000 clones, with roughly nine tenths seen just once and less than 2% held by the top ten. The starting material was peripheral blood, obtained on day 0 of AZD1222 vaccination. The receptors derive from an adult in good health.

The V and J genes are TRBV5-5 and TRBJ1-3; D ambiguous. V was shortened by 1 base and J by 4 bases, with 12 bases between the two germline ends. The V gene's germline CDR1 is SGHKS and CDR2 YYEKEE (reference sequence). The CDR3 extends over 15 amino acids. In DNA form, the CDR3 reads TGTGCCAGCAGCTTGATTGGTTTTTCGGGAAACACCATATATTTT. This encodes CASSLIGFSGNTIYF. Together with reference TRBV5-5 and TRBJ1-3, the CDR3 gives the full variable domain: DAGVTQSPTHLIKTRGQQVTLRCSPISGHKSVSWYQQVLGQGPQFIFQYYEKEERGRGNFPDRFSARQFPNYSSELNVNALLLGDSALYLCASSLIGFSGNTIYFGEGSWLTVV.

This chain links TRBV25-1 with TRBJ2-2; D gene unclear. Per germline, CDR1 MGHDK and CDR2 SYGVNS. The CDR3 covers 17 residues. V lost 7 bases and J 6 bases, leaving 24 bases between the germline ends. The CDR3 is CASTSNTPNIGAGELFF. The DNA for the CDR3 is TGTGCCAGCACCTCCAACACACCTAACATTGGAGCCGGGGAGCTGTTTTTT.

The count of this clone is one. J is TRBJ1-4 and V is TRBV18; TRBD1 aligns across 8 bases. Germline CDR1 and CDR2: KGHSH and LQKENI. V was clipped by 3 bases and J by 5 bases; unmatched bases: 11. The CDR3 totals 17 residues. In nucleotides, the CDR3 is TGTGCCAGCTCACCGCGACTACAGGGGGGTACAAATGAAAAACTGTTTTTT. This sequence encodes CASSPRLQGGTNEKLFF.

V gene TRBV9 combines with J gene TRBJ2-7; 11 bases fit TRBD2. This CDR3 is 17 amino acids long. J lost 3 bases, V lost 3 bases, and 11 bases had no gene match. Germline loops: CDR1 SGDLS, CDR2 YYNGEE. CDR3 loop: CASSAGSGTSGFYEQYF. The CDR3 nucleotides are TGTGCCAGCAGCGCAGGATCCGGGACTAGCGGATTCTACGAGCAGTACTTC.

The genes are TRBV28 and TRBJ2-6, with 7 nucleotides matching TRBD1. The germline V gene has CDR1 MDHEN and CDR2 SYDVKM. The V and J ends lost 4 bases and 2 bases, in that order; junction bases with no gene match: 2. CDR3 length: 15 amino acids. This CDR3 reads CASSSTGTGANVLTF. CDR3 DNA sequence: TGTGCCAGCAGTTCGACAGGGACTGGGGCCAACGTCCTGACTTTC.

This clone was seen a handful of times. The gene calls are TRBV28 and TRBJ2-7; the D call may be TRBD1 or TRBD2 (7 bases each). The CDR3 spans 14 residues. CDR1 and CDR2 (germline): MDHEN, SYDVKM. Trimming removed 5 bases from V and 6 bases from J, with 17 bases in between. CDR3 sequence (DNA): TGTGCCAGCAGTCCACCGGGGGGACAGAGCGAGCAGTACTTC. Translating gives CASSPPGGQSEQYF.

This sequence joins TRBV28 and TRBJ1-2, with a tentative D call TRBD1 (6 bases). V lost 3 bases and J lost 7, with 18 bases in between. Germline V gene sequence: CDR1 MDHEN, CDR2 SYDVKM. This CDR3 is built from 15 residues. This chain's CDR3 is CASSFYTGSNSGYTF. CDR3 coding DNA: TGTGCCAGCAGTTTTTACACAGGGTCGAATTCTGGCTACACCTTC.

The chain links TRBV6-1 to TRBJ1-1; perhaps TRBD1 as D (5 bases). The CDR3 spans 12 residues. V was shortened by 1 base and J by 7 bases, with 7 bases between the two germline ends. Germline-derived CDR1 and CDR2 are MNHNS and SASEGT. The CDR3 is CASSEVGVEAFF. CDR3 bases: TGTGCCAGCAGTGAAGTGGGGGTTGAAGCTTTCTTT.

This chain links TRBV11-3 with TRBJ2-6; D is possibly TRBD2 (5 bases). The CDR3 has 20 residues. The germline V and J ends were trimmed by 3 bases and 1 base, with 22 bases remaining between them. Germline lookup yields CDR1 SGHNT and CDR2 YENEEA. In nucleotides, the CDR3 is TGTGCCAGCAGCTTTTCCTTCGGGTGGACTTCTCTGTCTGGGGCCAACGTCCTGACTTTC. It codes for CASSFSFGWTSLSGANVLTF.

The chain links TRBV24-1 to TRBJ2-5, with TRBD2 matching 9 bases. The germline CDR1 and CDR2 sequences are KGHDR and SFDVKD. The CDR3 is made up of 18 amino acids. The J segment lost 4 bases and the V segment lost 1 base, leaving 12 bases of the junction unmatched. The CDR3 protein is CATSDFNEREARRETQYF. CDR3 coding DNA: TGTGCCACCAGTGATTTCAACGAGCGGGAGGCGCGACGAGAGACCCAGTACTTC.

This clone was seen a single time. This rearrangement joins TRBV10-2 to TRBJ2-3; D is perhaps TRBD1 (5 bases). Germline-derived CDR1 and CDR2 are WSHSY and SAAADI. The CDR3 is 15 amino acids. Trimming removed 2 bases at V and 7 bases at J, with 16 bases between. CDR3 sequence (DNA): TGCGCCAGCAGTGAGCCTACGACAGTCAGGAATACGCAGTATTTT. Translated: CASSEPTTVRNTQYF.

A single count supports this clone. Relative to the germline gene, one junction end is altered; a read error may explain this. This chain connects TRBV14 to TRBJ1-6; 7 nucleotides agree with TRBD1. Germline V gene data show CDR1 as SGHDN and CDR2 as FVKESK. The CDR3 contains 15 residues. DNA of the CDR3: TGTGCCAGCAGCCAAGGACAGGGTGATAACTCACCCCTCCACTTT. It is translated as CASSQGQGDNSPLHF. Looking up the rest from reference TRBV14 and TRBJ1-6 gives the full variable domain: EAGVTQFPSHSVIEKGQTVTLRCDPISGHDNLYWYRRVMGKEIKFLLHFVKESKQDESGMPNNRFLAERTGGTYSTLKVQPAELEDSGVYFCASSQGQGDNSPLHFGNGTRLTVT.

CDR3 DNA sequence: TGTGCCAGCAACTCCCTCGGGACGACTGAAGCTTTCTTT. Protein sequence: CASNSLGTTEAFF. The V and J genes are TRBV7-9 and TRBJ1-1; a possible D gene is TRBD1 (5 bases). The CDR3 runs 13 residues. CDR1 SEHNR and CDR2 FQNEAQ come from the germline V gene (reference sequence). Trimming removed 7 bases from V and 5 bases from J, with 14 bases in between. The full variable domain, completed using reference TRBV7-9 and TRBJ1-1, is DTGVSQNPRHKITKRGQNVTFRCDPISEHNRLYWYRQTLGQGPEFLTYFQNEAQLEKSRLLSDRFSAERPKGSFSTLEIQRTEQGDSAMYLCASNSLGTTEAFFGQGTRLTVV.

V is TRBV9 and J is TRBJ1-1, with D perhaps matching TRBD1 (6 bases). CDR3 size: 14 residues. Germline loops: CDR1 SGDLS, CDR2 YYNGEE. V gave up 2 bases and J gave up 3 bases, with 11 bases separating them. The CDR3 reads CASSVQGHDTEAFF. CDR3 nucleotide sequence: TGTGCCAGCAGCGTCCAGGGGCACGACACTGAAGCTTTCTTT. The variable domain in full, completed from reference TRBV9 and TRBJ1-1, reads DSGVTQTPKHLITATGQRVTLRCSPRSGDLSVYWYQQSLDQGLQFLIQYYNGEERAKGNILERFSAQQFPDLHSELNLSSLELGDSALYFCASSVQGHDTEAFFGQGTRLTVV.

Here the CDR3 DNA reads TGTGCCAGCGGGGGGAGCACTGAAGCTTTCTTT. As protein: CASGGSTEAFF. The rearrangement joins TRBV2 to TRBJ1-1; D may be TRBD1 (5 bases). The V gene lost 8 bases and the J gene lost 4 bases, with 8 bases spanning the gap. The CDR3 is made up of 11 amino acids. Germline values: CDR1 SNHLY, CDR2 FYNNEI.

The chain links TRBV19 to TRBJ2-7; TRBD2 agrees at 7 bases. CDR3 size: 16 residues. Germline V gene sequence: CDR1 LNHDA, CDR2 SQIVND (reference sequence). The ends lost 7 bases at V and 5 bases at J; junction bases unmatched: 17. The DNA for the CDR3 is TGTGCCAGTACCCCGAGGGGAGGGCGGGCATTGGACGAGCAGTACTTC. It encodes CASTPRGGRALDEQYF.

V gene TRBV28 combines with J gene TRBJ2-7, with D perhaps matching TRBD1 (5 bases). Germline V gene sequence: CDR1 MDHEN, CDR2 SYDVKM. Trimming pared 9 bases from V and 4 bases from J, leaving 13 bases between. The CDR3 is made up of 12 amino acids. In nucleotides, the CDR3 is TGTGCCAGTTGGACAAAACCTTACGAGCAGTACTTC. Translation: CASWTKPYEQYF.

J is TRBJ2-7 and V is TRBV27; D is possibly TRBD1 or TRBD2 (6 bases each). V lost 0 bases, J lost 0 bases, and 9 bases lay in between. Germline-derived CDR1 and CDR2 are MNHEY and SMNVEV (reference sequence). This CDR3 is built from 15 residues. This CDR3 reads CASSLSGGASYEQYF. The DNA for the CDR3 is TGTGCCAGCAGTTTATCGGGGGGCGCCTCCTACGAGCAGTACTTC.

The V call is TRBV24-1, the J call TRBJ2-5, with D tentatively TRBD2 (6 bases). This CDR3 contains 12 residues. Looked up from germline, CDR1 is KGHDR and CDR2 is SFDVKD. Trimming shortened V by 9 bases and J by 5 bases, and 12 bases separated the two germline ends. CDR3 coding DNA: TGTGCCACCGGAGGGGAGGTTGAGACCCAGTACTTC. Protein sequence: CATGGEVETQYF.

With regard to this clone: An end of the junction does not agree with germline; a read error may underlie this. The chain couples TRBV6-5 to TRBJ2-1; D not certain. The CDR3 loop spans 12 amino acids. Looked up from germline, CDR1 is MNHEY and CDR2 is SVGAGI. CDR3 in amino acids: CASSYSNNKQFF. Written as DNA, the CDR3 is TGTGCCAGCAGTTACTCGAACAATAAGCAGTTCTTC.

V gene TRBV7-9 combines with J gene TRBJ2-7; 8 positions agree with TRBD1. This CDR3 is built from 14 residues. In germline, CDR1 is SEHNR, CDR2 FQNEAQ (reference sequence). J lost 3 bases, V lost 5 bases, and 6 bases had no gene match. CDR3: CASSPWTGSYEQYF. The CDR3 bases are TGTGCCAGCAGCCCTTGGACAGGGAGCTACGAGCAGTACTTC.